The clone carrying this T cell receptor beta chain has ten or more counts. Its antigen is unknown. Researchers built TCR beta libraries using quantitative 5'-RACE with molecular barcodes. MiXCR, run by TCRdb on the 5' RACE reads, gives a single entry per CDR3 protein. The sample contains 200,000 to 250,000 distinct CDR3 sequences, just under 7.5% of which appear only once. The data were obtained in a study of CD8 T cells in ankylosing spondylitis. Study results and caveats: Prior literature has documented some motif variants in synovial fluid and blood from reactive arthritis. A TCR beta motif of several highly homologous variants appeared characteristic of ankylosing spondylitis blood. Enrichment of disease-linked clones was reportedly significant in matched ankylosing spondylitis synovial fluid. Relatively rare in peripheral blood, disease-linked clones were also CD8+.

The CDR3 totals 14 residues. The V segment lost 6 bases and the J segment 8 bases; nucleotides outside the gene matches: 8. CDR1 and CDR2 from the germline V gene are SEHNR and FQNEAQ (reference sequence). The sequenced sample was blood, either unsorted or a sorted T cell fraction (not recorded which). The sequence was collected from a male donor with ankylosing spondylitis. The J gene is TRBJ2-1, the V gene TRBV7-9; TRBD2 agrees at 9 bases. CDR3 DNA: TGTGCCAGCAGGCTAGCGGGGTTGGGCGATGAGCAGTTCTTC. Protein sequence: CASRLAGLGDEQFF.